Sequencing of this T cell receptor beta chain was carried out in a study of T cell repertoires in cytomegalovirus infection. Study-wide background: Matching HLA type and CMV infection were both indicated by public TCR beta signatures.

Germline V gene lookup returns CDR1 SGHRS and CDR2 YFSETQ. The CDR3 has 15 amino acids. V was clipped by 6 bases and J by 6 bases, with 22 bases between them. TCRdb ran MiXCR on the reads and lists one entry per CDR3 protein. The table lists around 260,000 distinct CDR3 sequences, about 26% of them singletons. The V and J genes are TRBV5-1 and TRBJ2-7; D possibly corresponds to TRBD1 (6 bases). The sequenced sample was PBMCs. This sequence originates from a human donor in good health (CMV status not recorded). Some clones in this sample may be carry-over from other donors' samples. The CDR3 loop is CASIEGGQGFGEQYF. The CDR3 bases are TGCGCCAGCATCGAGGGCGGGCAGGGGTTTGGCGAGCAGTACTTC. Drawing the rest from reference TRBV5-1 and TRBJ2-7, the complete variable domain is KAGVTQTPRYLIKTRGQQVTLSCSPISGHRSVSWYQQTPGQGLQFLFEYFSETQRNKGNFPGRFSGRQFSNSRSEMNVSTLELGDSALYLCASIEGGQGFGEQYFGPGTRLTVT.